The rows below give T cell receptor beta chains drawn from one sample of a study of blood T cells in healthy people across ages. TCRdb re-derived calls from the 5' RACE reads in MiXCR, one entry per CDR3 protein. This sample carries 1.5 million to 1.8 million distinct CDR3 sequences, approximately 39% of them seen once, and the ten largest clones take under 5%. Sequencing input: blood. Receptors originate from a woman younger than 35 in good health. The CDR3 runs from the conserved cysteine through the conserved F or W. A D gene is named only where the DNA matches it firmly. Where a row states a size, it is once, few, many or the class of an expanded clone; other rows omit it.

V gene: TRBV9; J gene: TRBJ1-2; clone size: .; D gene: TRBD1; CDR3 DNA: TGTGCCAGCAGCGAACAGGGGCCCGGCTACACCTTC; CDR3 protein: CASSEQGPGYTF
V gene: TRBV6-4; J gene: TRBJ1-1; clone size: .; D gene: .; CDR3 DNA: TGTGCCAGCAGTGTCGAGACAGGCGCTGAAGCTTTCTTT; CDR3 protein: CASSVETGAEAFF
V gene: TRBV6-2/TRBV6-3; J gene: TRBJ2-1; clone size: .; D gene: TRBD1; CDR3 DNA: TGTGCCAGCAGTTACAGGACAGGGGTTCGCTCCTACAATGAGCAGTTCTTC; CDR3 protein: CASSYRTGVRSYNEQFF
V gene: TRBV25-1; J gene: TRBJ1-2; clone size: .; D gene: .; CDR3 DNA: TGTGCCAGTGAAACCGGGACTCTAGCTAACTATGGCTACACCTTC; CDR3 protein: CASETGTLANYGYTF
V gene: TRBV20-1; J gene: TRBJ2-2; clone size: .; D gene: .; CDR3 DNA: TGCAGTGCTAGAGATCGGGAGCCGGAAAACACCGGGGAGCTGTTTTTT; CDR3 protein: CSARDREPENTGELFF
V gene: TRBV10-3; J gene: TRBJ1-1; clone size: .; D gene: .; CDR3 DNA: TGTGCCATCAGTGAAGGGGGTCTGTATGAAGCTTTCTTT; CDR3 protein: CAISEGGLYEAFF
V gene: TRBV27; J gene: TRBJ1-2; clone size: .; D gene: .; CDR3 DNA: TGTGCCAGCAGTGTTACAGGGCAGAACGGCTACACCTTC; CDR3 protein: CASSVTGQNGYTF
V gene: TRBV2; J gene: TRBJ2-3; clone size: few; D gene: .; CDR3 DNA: TGTGCCAGCAGTGAAATCCCAGATACGCAGTATTTT; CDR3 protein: CASSEIPDTQYF
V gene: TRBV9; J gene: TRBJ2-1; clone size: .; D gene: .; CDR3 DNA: TGTGCCAGCAGCGTAGCAACCAGCTCCTACAATGAGCAGTTCTTC; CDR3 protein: CASSVATSSYNEQFF
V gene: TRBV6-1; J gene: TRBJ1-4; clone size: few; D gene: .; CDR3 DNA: TGTGCCAGCAGTGAAGCAAGGCGGACAAATGAAAAACTGTTTTTT; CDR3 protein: CASSEARRTNEKLFF
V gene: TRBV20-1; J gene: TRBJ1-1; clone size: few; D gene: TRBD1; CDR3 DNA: TGCAGTGCTAGAGAGCGTGACAGGGGGCGCTTGGCTGAAGCTTTCTTT; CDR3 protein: CSARERDRGRLAEAFF
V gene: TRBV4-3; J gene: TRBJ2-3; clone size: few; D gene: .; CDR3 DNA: TGCGCCAGCAGCCCATCGAGAAGAGATACGCAGTATTTT; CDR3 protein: CASSPSRRDTQYF
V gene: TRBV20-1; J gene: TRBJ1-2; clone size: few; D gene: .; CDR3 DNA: TGCAGTGCTAGGGCGGATAGCTATGGCTACACCTTC; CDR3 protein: CSARADSYGYTF
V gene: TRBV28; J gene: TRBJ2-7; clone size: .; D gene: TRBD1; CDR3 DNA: TGTGCCAGCAGACTCGACAGGGTGGGGGAGCAGTACTTC; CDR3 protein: CASRLDRVGEQYF
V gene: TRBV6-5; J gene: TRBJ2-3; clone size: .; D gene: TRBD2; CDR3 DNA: TGTGCCAGCAGTTACTCAGCCGGGGGGGATACGCAGTATTTT; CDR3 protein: CASSYSAGGDTQYF
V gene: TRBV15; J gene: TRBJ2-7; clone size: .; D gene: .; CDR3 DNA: TGTGCCACCAGCACTTTTGGGGTTTACGAGCAGTACTTC; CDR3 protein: CATSTFGVYEQYF
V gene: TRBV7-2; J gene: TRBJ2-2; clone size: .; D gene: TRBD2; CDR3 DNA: TGTGCCAGCAGCTTAACCCTTAGCGGGGGGGCCGGGGAGCTGTTTTTT; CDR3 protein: CASSLTLSGGAGELFF
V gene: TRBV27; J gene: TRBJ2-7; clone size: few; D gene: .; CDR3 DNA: TGTGCCAGCAGTTACGGGCGGGGAGAGTTCTACGAGCAGTACTTC; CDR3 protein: CASSYGRGEFYEQYF
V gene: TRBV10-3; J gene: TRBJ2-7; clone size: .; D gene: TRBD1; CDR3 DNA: TGTGCCATCACCCGGACAGGGGCTACCTACGAGCAGTACTTC; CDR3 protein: CAITRTGATYEQYF
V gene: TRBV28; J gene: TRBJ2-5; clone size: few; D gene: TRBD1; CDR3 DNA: TGTGCCAGCAGCCCCCAGGGGGCTTCAGAGACCCAGTACTTC; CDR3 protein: CASSPQGASETQYF
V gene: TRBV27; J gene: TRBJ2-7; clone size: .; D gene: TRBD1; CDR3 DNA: TGTGCCAGCAGTTACACAGGGGGCATATACGAGCAGTACTTC; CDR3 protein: CASSYTGGIYEQYF
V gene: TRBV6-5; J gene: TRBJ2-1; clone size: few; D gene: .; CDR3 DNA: TGTTCCAGCAGTACGGGGCGGACCTCGGGCAGGTATGAGCAGTTCTTC; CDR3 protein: CSSSTGRTSGRYEQFF
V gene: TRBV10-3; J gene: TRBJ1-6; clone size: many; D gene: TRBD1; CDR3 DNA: TGTGCCACCAGGACAGGCGGAGATTCACCCCTCCACTTT; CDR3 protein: CATRTGGDSPLHF
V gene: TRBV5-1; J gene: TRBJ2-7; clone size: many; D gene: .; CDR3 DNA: TGCGCCAGCAGCTTGACGGACATCTACGAGCAGTACTTC; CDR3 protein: CASSLTDIYEQYF
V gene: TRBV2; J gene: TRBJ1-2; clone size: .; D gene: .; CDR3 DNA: TGTGCCAGCGAAACGGGCTATGGCTACACCTTC; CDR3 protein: CASETGYGYTF
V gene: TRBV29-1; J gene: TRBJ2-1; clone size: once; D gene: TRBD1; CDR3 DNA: TGCAGCGTACAACGACAGGGCGCTTCCTACGAGCAGTTCTTC; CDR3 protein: CSVQRQGASYEQFF
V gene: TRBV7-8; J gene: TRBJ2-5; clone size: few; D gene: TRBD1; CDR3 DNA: TGTGCCAGCAGCTTAGTACGGGACAGGCAGACCCAGTACTTC; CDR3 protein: CASSLVRDRQTQYF
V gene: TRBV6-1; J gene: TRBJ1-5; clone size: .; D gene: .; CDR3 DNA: TGTGCCAGCAGTGAAGCCCTATATAATAGCAATCAGCCCCAGCATTTT; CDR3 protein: CASSEALYNSNQPQHF
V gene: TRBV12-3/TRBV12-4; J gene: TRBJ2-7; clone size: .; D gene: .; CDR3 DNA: TGTGCCAGCAGTAACCCGGGCGGTTTTTTCTCCTACGAGCAGTACTTC; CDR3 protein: CASSNPGGFFSYEQYF
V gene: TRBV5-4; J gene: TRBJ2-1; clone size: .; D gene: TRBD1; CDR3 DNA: TGTGCCAGCAGCCCGTCACCGACAGGGTCGGCCCTCAATGAGCAGTTCTTC; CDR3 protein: CASSPSPTGSALNEQFF
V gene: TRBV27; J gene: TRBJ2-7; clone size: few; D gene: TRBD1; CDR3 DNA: TGTGCCAGCAGTACGATCAGGACAGGGCTCTACGAGCAGTACTTC; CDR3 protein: CASSTIRTGLYEQYF
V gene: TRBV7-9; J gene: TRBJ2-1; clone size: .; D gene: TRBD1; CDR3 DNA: TGTGCCAGCAGCTTCACCGGGACAGTTGAGGAGACCCAGTTCTTC; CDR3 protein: CASSFTGTVEETQFF
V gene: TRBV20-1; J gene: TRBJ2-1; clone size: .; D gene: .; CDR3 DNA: TGCAGTGCTAGAGATGGGGCAGGGATCGTATACAATGAGCAGTTCTTC; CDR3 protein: CSARDGAGIVYNEQFF
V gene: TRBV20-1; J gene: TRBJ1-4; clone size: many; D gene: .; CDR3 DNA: TGCAGTGCTAGTCGCCCCGAAAAACTGTTTTTT; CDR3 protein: CSASRPEKLFF
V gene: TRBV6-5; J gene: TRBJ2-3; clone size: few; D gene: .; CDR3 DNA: TGTGCCAGCAGTTCAATAGAATCAGATACGCAGTATTTT; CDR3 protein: CASSSIESDTQYF
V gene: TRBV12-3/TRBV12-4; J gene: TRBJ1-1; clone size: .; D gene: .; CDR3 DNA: TGTGCCCCCAGGGGAGAGAACACTGAAGCTTTCTTT; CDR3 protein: CAPRGENTEAFF
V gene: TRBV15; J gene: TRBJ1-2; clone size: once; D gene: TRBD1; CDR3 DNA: TGTGCCACCTCCTCTCGACAGGGACCGAAGGATGGCTACACCTTC; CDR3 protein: CATSSRQGPKDGYTF
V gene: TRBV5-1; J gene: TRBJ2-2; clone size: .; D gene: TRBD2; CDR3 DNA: TGCGCCAGCAGCTTGATAGCGGGATCCACCGGGGAGCTGTTTTTT; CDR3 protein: CASSLIAGSTGELFF
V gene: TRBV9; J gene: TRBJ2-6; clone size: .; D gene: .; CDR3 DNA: TGTGCCAGCAGAAAAAGCTTATCAGGGGGGTCTGGGGCCAACGTCCTGACTTTC; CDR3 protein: CASRKSLSGGSGANVLTF
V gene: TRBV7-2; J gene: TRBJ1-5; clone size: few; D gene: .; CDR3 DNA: TGTGCCAGCAGCTTATTCCCCTCAGGAATGGGGGGTCAGCCCCAGCATTTT; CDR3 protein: CASSLFPSGMGGQPQHF
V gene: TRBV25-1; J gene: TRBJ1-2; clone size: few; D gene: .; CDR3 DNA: TGTGCCAGCAGTAACCCAGGGAACTATGGCTACACCTTC; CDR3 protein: CASSNPGNYGYTF
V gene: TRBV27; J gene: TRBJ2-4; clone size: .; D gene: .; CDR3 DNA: TGTGCCAGCAGTTTAGACAAGCTAGCCGAAAACATTCAGTACTTC; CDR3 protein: CASSLDKLAENIQYF
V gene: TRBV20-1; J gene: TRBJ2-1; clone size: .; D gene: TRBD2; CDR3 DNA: TGCAGTGCTCCCCTAGAAGTACACAGACCTGGGACTAGCCGAGCCAATGAGCAGTTCTTC; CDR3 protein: CSAPLEVHRPGTSRANEQFF
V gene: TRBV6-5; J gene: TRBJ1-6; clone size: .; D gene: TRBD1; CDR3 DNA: TGTGCCAGCAGGACAGGGGGCTTTTCCAATAATTCACCCCTCCACTTT; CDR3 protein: CASRTGGFSNNSPLHF
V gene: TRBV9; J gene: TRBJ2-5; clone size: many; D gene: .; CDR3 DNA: TGTGCCAGCAGCGTAGATGGCAGGTTACGAGAGACCCAGTACTTC; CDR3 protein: CASSVDGRLRETQYF
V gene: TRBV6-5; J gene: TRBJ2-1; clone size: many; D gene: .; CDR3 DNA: TGTGCCAGCAGTCGCGACTTCTACAATGAGCAGTTCTTC; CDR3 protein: CASSRDFYNEQFF
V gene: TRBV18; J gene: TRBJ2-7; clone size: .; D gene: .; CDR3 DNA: TGTGCCAGCTCACCCTATACTAGCCACGAGCAGTACTTC; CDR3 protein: CASSPYTSHEQYF
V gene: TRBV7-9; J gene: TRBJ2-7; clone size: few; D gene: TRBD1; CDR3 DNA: TGTGCCAGCAGCGAAACAGGGGGCCTTACCTACGAGCAGTACTTC; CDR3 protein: CASSETGGLTYEQYF
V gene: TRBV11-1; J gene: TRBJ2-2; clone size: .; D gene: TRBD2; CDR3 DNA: TGTGCCAGCAGCTTAAACGGCTACAGGCCTCGACTAGCGGGAGGTACCGGGGAGCTGTTTTTT; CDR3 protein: CASSLNGYRPRLAGGTGELFF
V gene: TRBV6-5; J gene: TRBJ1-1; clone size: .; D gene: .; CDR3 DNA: TGTGCCAGCGGTTTAACGACAGGGAACACTGAAGCTTTCTTT; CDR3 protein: CASGLTTGNTEAFF
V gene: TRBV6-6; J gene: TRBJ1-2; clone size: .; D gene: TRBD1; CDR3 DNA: TGTGCCAGCAGATGGACAGGGGGCTATGGCTACACCTTC; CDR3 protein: CASRWTGGYGYTF
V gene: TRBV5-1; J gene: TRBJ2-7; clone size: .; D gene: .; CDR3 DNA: TGCGCCAGCAGGGAAGGGTCAGCCTACGAGCAGTACTTC; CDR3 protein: CASREGSAYEQYF
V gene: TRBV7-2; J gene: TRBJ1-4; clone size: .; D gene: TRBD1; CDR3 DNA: TGTGCCAGCAGCGCGGGACAGGTGATAAATGAAAAACTGTTTTTT; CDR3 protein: CASSAGQVINEKLFF